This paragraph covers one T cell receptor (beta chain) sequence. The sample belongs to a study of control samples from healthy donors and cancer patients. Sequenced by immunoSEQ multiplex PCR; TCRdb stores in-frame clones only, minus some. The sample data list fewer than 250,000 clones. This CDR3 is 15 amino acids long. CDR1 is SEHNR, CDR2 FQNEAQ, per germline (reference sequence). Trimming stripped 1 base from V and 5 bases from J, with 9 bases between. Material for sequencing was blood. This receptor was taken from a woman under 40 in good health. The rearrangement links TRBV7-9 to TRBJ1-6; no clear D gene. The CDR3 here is CASSLDLTNNSPLHF. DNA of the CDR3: TGTGCCAGCAGCTTAGATTTAACCAATAATTCACCCCTCCACTTT.